Listed here are 19 T cell receptor beta chains from one sample, sequenced in a study of cytomegalovirus exposure and HLA in healthy donors. TCRdb keeps only in-frame clones here, not all; method: immunoSEQ multiplex PCR. The table records about 130,000 clones, roughly 95% of them present only once. The material sequenced was PBMCs. These receptors were collected from a man younger than 30 in good health and CMV-seronegative.

The chain recombines TRBV7-2 with TRBJ2-7, with 12 bases lining up with TRBD2. This CDR3 comprises 15 residues. J gave up 2 bases and V 3 bases, and 2 bases lay outside the gene matches. CDR1 is SGHTA, CDR2 FQGNSA, per germline. The CDR3 bases are TGTGCCAGCAGCTTCGGACTAGCGGGAACCTACGAGCAGTACTTC. This translates into CASSFGLAGTYEQYF. The entire variable domain, with the rest obtained from reference TRBV7-2 and TRBJ2-7, is as follows: GAGVSQSPSNKVTEKGKDVELRCDPISGHTALYWYRQSLGQGLEFLIYFQGNSAPDKSGLPSDRFSAERTGGSVSTLTIQRTQQEDSAVYLCASSFGLAGTYEQYFGPGTRLTVT.

This clone is a singleton in its sample. The J gene is TRBJ1-2, the V gene TRBV21-1. TRBV21-1 is assigned pseudogene status. The CDR3 extends over 15 amino acids. The chain's CDR3 is CASTTSLGGSYLYTF. Written as DNA, the CDR3 is TGTGCCAGCACCACAAGCCTGGGAGGTTCCTACCTCTACACCTTC.

V and J are TRBV7-9 and TRBJ2-7, with 12 bases matching TRBD2. The CDR3 length is 16 residues. Germline-derived CDR1 and CDR2 are SEHNR and FQNEAQ (reference sequence). V dropped 1 base and J dropped 3; count of bases not matched to a gene: 4. The CDR3 region is CASSLGSGLAGYEQYF. The CDR3 nucleotides read TGTGCCAGCAGCTTAGGTTCGGGACTAGCGGGCTACGAGCAGTACTTC.

The CDR3 spells CASSGHTNTEAFF. CDR3 DNA sequence: TGTGCCAGCAGCGGACACACGAACACTGAAGCTTTCTTT. J is TRBJ1-1 and V is TRBV9; D remains unclear. There are 13 residues in the CDR3. Germline V gives CDR1 SGDLS, CDR2 YYNGEE. With 3 bases removed from V and 1 base from J, the gap between germline ends came to 7 bases.

The chain uses TRBV5-4 and TRBJ1-4; 10 positions agree with TRBD1. The ends lost 5 bases at V and 4 bases at J; junction bases unmatched: 2. This CDR3 is built from 14 residues. CDR1 SGHNT and CDR2 YYREEE come from the germline V gene (reference sequence). The CDR3 DNA is TGTGCCAGCAGGACAGGGGGCGGTAATGAAAAACTGTTTTTT. This sequence encodes CASRTGGGNEKLFF.

The chain combines TRBV7-7 with TRBJ2-1; 8 nucleotides agree with TRBD2. Germline assignment: CDR1 SSHAT and CDR2 FNYEAQ (reference sequence). V trimming: 2 bases; J trimming: 5 bases; junction bases outside the gene matches: 11. The CDR3 is 17 residues long. CDR3 sequence reads: CASSLFMLAGGNNEQFF. The CDR3 coding sequence is TGTGCCAGCAGCTTATTTATGCTAGCGGGTGGCAACAATGAGCAGTTCTTC.

The chain employs TRBV7-9 and TRBJ1-5, with TRBD1 as a possible D gene (5 bases). CDR1 is SEHNR, CDR2 FQNEAQ, per germline (reference sequence). V was cut by 1 base and J by 5 bases, with 9 bases left in between. The CDR3 has 14 amino acids. The chain's CDR3 is CASSLVEGDQPQHF. CDR3 sequence (DNA): TGTGCCAGCAGCTTAGTTGAAGGGGATCAGCCCCAGCATTTT.

The rearrangement joins TRBV30 to TRBJ1-2, with 9 bases identical to TRBD1. Germline V gene sequence: CDR1 GTSNPN, CDR2 SVGIG (reference sequence). The CDR3 runs to 13 residues. Trimming took 7 bases from V and 3 from J; bases not matched to a gene: 6. The CDR3 DNA reads TGTGCCTTTACAGGGGGCCGCCACTATGGCTACACCTTC. Protein sequence: CAFTGGRHYGYTF. Supplemented by reference TRBV30 and TRBJ1-2, the full variable domain reads SQTIHQWPATLVQPVGSPLSLECTVEGTSNPNLYWYRQAAGRGLQLLFYSVGIGQISSEVPQNLSASRPQDRQFILSSKKLLLSDSGFYLCAFTGGRHYGYTFGSGTRLTVV.

The genes are TRBV7-6 and TRBJ1-1, with D maybe TRBD1 (6 bases). V was clipped by 5 bases and J by 2 bases, with 12 bases between them. This CDR3 region has 14 residues. Germline CDR1 SGHVS, CDR2 FNYEAQ. CDR3 region: CASSPWTANTEAFF. The CDR3 coding sequence is TGTGCCAGCAGCCCTTGGACAGCCAACACTGAAGCTTTCTTT.

CDR3 bases: TGTGCCAGCAGCTTCAGACCGGGACTAGCGGGCCAGAGCTCCTACAATGAGCAGTTCTTC. Amino acids: CASSFRPGLAGQSSYNEQFF. The chain carries TRBV13 and TRBJ2-1; 12 bases map to TRBD2. After removal of 3 bases from V and 0 bases from J, the junction contained 12 bases not matched to a gene. Germline CDR1 and CDR2: PRHDT and FYEKMQ (reference sequence). The CDR3 sequence is 20 residues long.

As concerns this clone: Germline and junction disagree at one end, which may indicate a read error. The chain joins TRBV29-1 to TRBJ1-1; 7 bases map to TRBD1. Germline V gene data show CDR1 as SQVTM and CDR2 as ANQGSEA. The CDR3 runs to 14 residues. The CDR3 protein is CSVEETGHGTEAFF. CDR3 nucleotide sequence: TGCAGCGTAGAAGAGACAGGGCATGGCACTGAAGCTTTCTTT. The full variable domain, in which reference TRBV29-1 and TRBJ1-1 provide the parts outside the CDR3, is SAVISQKPSRDICQRGTSLTIQCQVDSQVTMMFWYRQQPGQSLTLIATANQGSEATYESGFVIDKFPISRPNLTFSTLTVSNMSPEDSSIYLCSVEETGHGTEAFFGQGTRLTVV.

The rearrangement uses TRBV19 and TRBJ1-5; D gene uncertain. V lost 4 bases and J lost 5, with 15 bases in between. Germline-derived CDR1 and CDR2 are LNHDA and SQIVND (reference sequence). This CDR3 has 15 residues. The CDR3 here is CASSTPHEPHQPQHF. As DNA, the CDR3 is TGTGCCAGTAGTACCCCTCATGAGCCACATCAGCCCCAGCATTTT.

The rearrangement joins TRBV14 to TRBJ2-1; TRBD2 matches at 8 bases. Trimming at V came to 1 base and at J to 0 bases, leaving 2 bases not matched to a gene. Germline CDR1 and CDR2: SGHDN and FVKESK. The CDR3 totals 16 residues. The CDR3 DNA sequence: TGTGCCAGCAGCCAAGTTCTAGCGGGCTCCTACAATGAGCAGTTCTTC. This encodes CASSQVLAGSYNEQFF.

The V call is TRBV6-1, the J call TRBJ1-5; the D gene is possibly TRBD1 (5 bases). Germline V gene lookup returns CDR1 MNHNS and CDR2 SASEGT. Trimming pared 3 bases from V and 0 bases from J, leaving 12 bases between. This CDR3 is built from 16 residues. CDR3 loop: CASSDFRGYSNQPQHF. In DNA, the CDR3 is TGTGCCAGCAGTGACTTTAGGGGTTATAGCAATCAGCCCCAGCATTTT.

V usage is TRBV5-4 and J usage is TRBJ2-7, with TRBD1 matching over 7 bases. This CDR3 has 14 residues. Trimming took 4 bases from V and 3 from J; bases not matched to a gene: 7. CDR1 is SGHNT and CDR2 is YYREEE in the germline V gene (reference sequence). The CDR3 spells CASSGGQEYYEQYF. The DNA of the CDR3 is TGTGCCAGCAGCGGCGGACAGGAGTACTACGAGCAGTACTTC. Using reference TRBV5-4 and TRBJ2-7 for the parts outside the CDR3, the full variable domain is ETGVTQSPTHLIKTRGQQVTLRCSSQSGHNTVSWYQQALGQGPQFIFQYYREEENGRGNFPPRFSGLQFPNYSSELNVNALELDDSALYLCASSGGQEYYEQYFGPGTRLTVT.

The rearrangement links TRBV7-9 to TRBJ1-2, with D uncertain. The CDR3 length is 12 residues. CDR1 is SEHNR, CDR2 FQNEAQ, per germline (reference sequence). Trimming left V 5 bases short and J 4 bases short, with 8 bases between. As DNA, the CDR3 is TGTGCCAGCAGCGAAGACACCTATGGCTACACCTTC. This gives the protein CASSEDTYGYTF.

The chain is built from TRBV6-1 and TRBJ2-1; D possibly corresponds to TRBD1 (6 bases). The length of the CDR3 is 13 residues. V shed 4 bases and J shed 7 bases, with 11 bases lying between them. Germline lookup yields CDR1 MNHNS and CDR2 SASEGT. CDR3 protein: CASSVGQWNEQFF. The CDR3 region has the DNA TGTGCCAGCAGTGTGGGACAATGGAATGAGCAGTTCTTC.

V and J are TRBV28 and TRBJ1-5, with 9 nucleotides matching TRBD1. CDR3 length equals 15 residues. Germline lookup yields CDR1 MDHEN and CDR2 SYDVKM. J gave up 5 bases and V 5 bases, and 7 bases lay outside the gene matches. CDR3 sequence reads: CASSPRDRVYQPQHF. As DNA, the CDR3 is TGTGCCAGCAGTCCGCGGGACAGGGTCTATCAGCCCCAGCATTTT.

The chain is built from TRBV4-3 and TRBJ2-7, with D possibly matching TRBD1 (6 bases). The CDR3 length is 13 residues. V lost 1 base to trimming and J lost 4 bases, with 8 bases between them. Germline V gene sequence: CDR1 LGHNA, CDR2 YSLEER. CDR3 loop: CASSQGTVYEQYF. The CDR3 DNA reads TGCGCCAGCAGCCAAGGGACAGTTTACGAGCAGTACTTC.